Shown below are 26 T cell receptor beta chains from a single sample sequenced in a study of blood T cell repertoires in COVID-19. Profiled with immunoSEQ multiplex PCR; TCRdb holds only in-frame clones, not every one. The sample holds 60,000 to 75,000 clones; roughly 85% are singletons and the top ten take 8.5% to 10%. The sample was peripheral blood. Receptors were obtained from an elderly woman with acute or convalescent COVID-19.

This chain connects TRBV19 to TRBJ2-1; 10 bases are shared with TRBD1. The CDR3 has 14 amino acids. With V trimmed by 6 bases and J by 10 bases, 9 bases remained unmatched. Germline V gene sequence: CDR1 LNHDA, CDR2 SQIVND (reference sequence). This chain's CDR3 is CASSMGQGTGEQFF. CDR3 sequence (DNA): TGTGCCAGTAGCATGGGACAGGGGACAGGGGAGCAGTTCTTC.

This clone was seen a single time. The gene calls are TRBV6-6 and TRBJ1-2; possible D gene TRBD1, 6 bases. CDR1 MNHNY and CDR2 SVGAGI come from the germline V gene (reference sequence). The CDR3 loop spans 15 amino acids. The V end lost 0 bases, the J end lost 4 bases, and 12 bases lay between the germline ends. Here the CDR3 DNA reads TGTGCCAGCAGTTACTCGAGGCAGGGGCCCTATGGCTACACCTTC. Protein: CASSYSRQGPYGYTF.

The CDR3 reads CASSPDNSGANVLTF. The CDR3 DNA reads as TGTGCCAGCAGTCCTGACAACTCTGGGGCCAACGTCCTGACTTTC. The chain carries TRBV2 and TRBJ2-6, with unresolved D. This CDR3 is built from 15 residues. CDR1 is SNHLY and CDR2 is FYNNEI in the germline V gene. V shed 5 bases and J shed 0 bases, with 8 bases lying between them.

This chain links TRBV2 with TRBJ2-5, with TRBD2 matching 9 bases. The J segment lost 2 bases and the V segment lost 5 bases, leaving 3 bases of the junction unmatched. This CDR3 contains 14 residues. Germline assignment: CDR1 SNHLY and CDR2 FYNNEI. The CDR3 spells CASSLAGRQETQYF. The CDR3 DNA reads TGTGCCAGCAGTCTAGCGGGGCGACAAGAGACCCAGTACTTC.

This clone appeared a few times. The gene calls are TRBV15 and TRBJ2-2; 9 positions match TRBD1. Germline loops: CDR1 LNHNV, CDR2 YYDKDF (reference sequence). With 8 bases clipped from V and 8 bases from J, the junction kept 18 bases outside the gene matches. The CDR3 is made up of 17 amino acids. This chain's CDR3 is CATDSRTGATVPGELFF. The CDR3 region has the DNA TGTGCCACCGATAGTCGGACAGGGGCCACGGTCCCAGGGGAGCTGTTTTTT.

The chain carries TRBV5-6 and TRBJ1-2; possibly TRBD1 for D (5 bases). From germline, CDR1 is SGHDT and CDR2 YYEEEE. Between the trimmed V and J ends, which lost 7 bases and 5 bases, there was a span of 12 bases. The CDR3 loop spans 12 amino acids. CDR3 DNA sequence: TGTGCCAGCTCGCAGGGAAATTATGGCTACACCTTC. Protein: CASSQGNYGYTF.

This clone was recorded only once. This chain uses TRBV5-1 with TRBJ1-1; D unresolved. This CDR3 is 14 amino acids long. The germline V gene encodes CDR1 SGHRS and CDR2 YFSETQ. Trimming stripped 4 bases from V and 1 base from J, with 11 bases between. The CDR3 spells CASSLRSQNTEAFF. In DNA form, the CDR3 reads TGCGCCAGCAGCCTTAGGAGTCAGAACACTGAAGCTTTCTTT. The full variable domain, in which reference TRBV5-1 and TRBJ1-1 provide the parts outside the CDR3, is KAGVTQTPRYLIKTRGQQVTLSCSPISGHRSVSWYQQTPGQGLQFLFEYFSETQRNKGNFPGRFSGRQFSNSRSEMNVSTLELGDSALYLCASSLRSQNTEAFFGQGTRLTVV.

The chain couples TRBV11-2 to TRBJ2-1; D gene uncertain. The germline V gene encodes CDR1 SGHAT and CDR2 FQNNGV. The CDR3 runs to 17 residues. Trimming removed 5 bases from V and 0 bases from J, with 17 bases in between. CDR3 amino acids: CASSALPRSRSYNEQFF. The CDR3 DNA reads as TGTGCCAGCAGCGCATTACCCCGGTCACGCTCCTACAATGAGCAGTTCTTC.

This chain connects TRBV6-5 to TRBJ1-2; D remains unclear. The germline CDR1 and CDR2 sequences are MNHEY and SVGAGI. The V end was cut by 7 bases, the J end by 1 base, with 13 bases between. The CDR3 length is 14 residues. CDR3 nucleotide sequence: TGTGCCAGCAACCGTATGGAGTTTAACTATGGCTACACCTTC. It is translated as CASNRMEFNYGYTF.

CDR3 nucleotide sequence: TGCAGTGCTAGTATGATGTGGCGGGAGACCCAGTACTTC. Protein product: CSASMMWRETQYF. The chain links TRBV20-1 to TRBJ2-5; D remains ambiguous. This CDR3 region has 13 residues. The V end lost 3 bases, the J end lost 5 bases, and 13 bases lay between the germline ends. CDR1 DFQATT and CDR2 SNEGSKA come from the germline V gene (reference sequence).

The chain couples TRBV7-2 to TRBJ1-4, with D uncertain. The CDR3 has 11 residues. V shed 2 bases and J shed 10 bases, with 5 bases lying between them. Germline CDR1 SGHTA, CDR2 FQGNSA. The CDR3 here is CASSLYGKLFF. CDR3 coding DNA: TGTGCCAGCAGCTTATACGGAAAACTGTTTTTT.

The CDR3 DNA reads as TGCGCCAGCAGCCGACTCAGGGAGGGGGGGGAGCAGTACTTC. It is translated as CASSRLREGGEQYF. V is TRBV5-1 and J is TRBJ2-7; possibly TRBD2 for D (7 bases). The CDR3 has 14 amino acids. The V and J ends lost 4 bases and 7 bases respectively, with 18 bases between them. Germline values: CDR1 SGHRS, CDR2 YFSETQ.

V gene TRBV2 combines with J gene TRBJ1-2, with TRBD1 identical over 8 bases. Germline CDR1 reads SNHLY; CDR2 reads FYNNEI. The ends lost 7 bases at V and 8 bases at J; junction bases unmatched: 12. The CDR3 has 14 residues. The CDR3 DNA sequence: TGTGCCAGCACCCTCTCACAGGGGGTTACCGGCTACACCTTC. It translates to CASTLSQGVTGYTF. Full variable domain (missing parts from reference TRBV2 and TRBJ1-2): EPEVTQTPSHQVTQMGQEVILRCVPISNHLYFYWYRQILGQKVEFLVSFYNNEISEKSEIFDDQFSVERPDGSNFTLKIRSTKLEDSAMYFCASTLSQGVTGYTFGSGTRLTVV.

This clone was seen only a few times. CDR3 sequence: CATSRSLRGGLTDTQYF. The CDR3 DNA sequence: TGTGCCACCAGCAGGAGCTTGAGGGGGGGCCTCACAGATACGCAGTATTTT. The V gene is TRBV15, the J gene TRBJ2-3, with D maybe TRBD2 (7 bases). CDR1 and CDR2 from the germline V gene are LNHNV and YYDKDF (reference sequence). The CDR3 extends over 17 amino acids. The V end lost 3 bases, the J end lost 2 bases, and 18 bases lay between the germline ends.

V is TRBV18 and J is TRBJ1-1; TRBD1 matches 7 bases. Germline CDR1 KGHSH, CDR2 LQKENI. The CDR3 runs 15 residues. J lost 0 bases, V lost 4 bases, and 5 bases had no gene match. CDR3 DNA sequence: TGTGCCAGCTCACAGGGGGCCTTCATGAACACTGAAGCTTTCTTT. Its protein product is CASSQGAFMNTEAFF.

Of note for this clone: One end of the junction fails to match germline, which may point to a read error. The chain recombines TRBV5-1 with TRBJ2-5; 7 nucleotides line up with TRBD2. CDR3 length: 16 amino acids. Germline assignment: CDR1 SGHRS and CDR2 YFSETQ. The CDR3 bases are TGCGCCAGCAGCTTGGTGGGACTAAAGGACCAAGCGACCCAGTACTTC. This sequence encodes CASSLVGLKDQATQYF.

V gene TRBV10-3 combines with J gene TRBJ1-2, with D unresolved. The CDR3 spans 15 residues. The germline V gene encodes CDR1 ENHRY and CDR2 SYGVKD. Between the trimmed V and J ends, which lost 0 bases and 6 bases, there was a span of 14 bases. The CDR3 loop reads CAISESSHDTHGYTF. CDR3 nucleotides: TGTGCCATCAGTGAGTCGTCCCACGACACTCATGGCTACACCTTC.

In its sample, this clone was seen once. The sample has other DNA sequences that encode this CDR3 too. In DNA, the CDR3 is TGTGCCAGCAGTCTTAACAGGGGGAACACTGAAGCTTTCTTT. Amino acids: CASSLNRGNTEAFF. The V gene is TRBV27, the J gene TRBJ1-1, with 7 bases aligning to TRBD1. This CDR3 is 14 amino acids long. Unmatched junction bases numbered 4, after V lost 5 bases and J lost 1 base. Per germline, CDR1 MNHEY and CDR2 SMNVEV (reference sequence).

The chain carries TRBV6-5 and TRBJ1-1; 10 bases match TRBD1. CDR3 length: 13 amino acids. Germline CDR1 is MNHEY and CDR2 is SVGAGI. Unmatched junction bases numbered 9, after V lost 9 bases and J lost 8 bases. CDR3 residues: CARRQGARQEAFF. DNA of the CDR3: TGTGCCAGAAGACAGGGGGCTCGTCAGGAAGCTTTCTTT.

The chain uses TRBV6-4 and TRBJ1-1, with 7 positions matching TRBD1. CDR1 MRHNA and CDR2 SNTAGT come from the germline V gene. This CDR3 region has 13 residues. The ends lost 1 base at V and 6 bases at J; junction bases unmatched: 2. As DNA, the CDR3 is TGTGCCAGCAGTGACTTTCAGGGGGCTGAAGCTTTCTTT. Residues: CASSDFQGAEAFF.

The chain combines TRBV5-1 with TRBJ2-1, with TRBD2 matching 9 bases. The CDR3 sequence is 14 residues long. Losses at the gene ends were 3 bases for V and 7 bases for J; bases not matched to a gene: 5. CDR1 SGHRS and CDR2 YFSETQ come from the germline V gene. CDR3 nucleotide sequence: TGCGCCAGCAGCTCGGCTAGCGGGATGAATGAGCAGTTCTTC. It is translated as CASSSASGMNEQFF.

The sample holds a few counts of this clone. The rearrangement joins TRBV14 to TRBJ1-1, with 8 bases lining up with TRBD1. J was trimmed by 4 bases and V by 4 bases; bases with no gene match: 11. The CDR3 loop spans 16 amino acids. Germline V CDR1 and CDR2: SGHDN, FVKESK. Here the CDR3 reads CASSPYGQGSSTEAFF. CDR3 nucleotide sequence: TGTGCCAGCAGCCCATATGGACAGGGAAGTAGCACTGAAGCTTTCTTT.

The chain has TRBV14 and TRBJ2-3; TRBD2 agrees at 11 bases. Germline CDR1 SGHDN, CDR2 FVKESK. CDR3 length equals 16 residues. The V segment lost 3 bases and the J segment 2 bases; nucleotides outside the gene matches: 4. CDR3 nucleotide sequence: TGTGCCAGCAGCCATTTAGCGGGGGGGAACACAGATACGCAGTATTTT. Translation gives CASSHLAGGNTDTQYF.

The genes are TRBV28 and TRBJ2-6, with TRBD1 as a possible D gene (5 bases). The ends were cut back, 1 base at V and 2 bases at J, with 6 bases in the middle. This CDR3 is 15 amino acids long. Germline CDR1 and CDR2: MDHEN and SYDVKM. The CDR3 loop reads CASSLSRAGANVLTF. CDR3 sequence (DNA): TGTGCCAGCAGTTTATCCAGGGCTGGGGCCAACGTCCTGACTTTC.

This chain joins TRBV7-3 and TRBJ1-6, with unresolved D. The germline V gene has CDR1 SGHTA and CDR2 FQGTGA. The CDR3 contains 13 residues. V was pared by 5 bases and J by 6 bases, with 8 bases between. DNA for the CDR3: TGTGCCAGCAGCAAGCAAACTAATTCACCCCTCCACTTT. This gives the protein CASSKQTNSPLHF.

This clone came up once. The chain links TRBV7-8 to TRBJ2-5; D is perhaps TRBD2 (7 bases). CDR3 size: 16 residues. Trimming removed 2 bases from V and 4 bases from J, with 17 bases in between. Germline loops: CDR1 SGHVS, CDR2 FQNEAQ. The CDR3 region has the DNA TGTGCCAGCAGCTTAAAGGAGGGGGGGCCTGGAGAGACCCAGTACTTC. This translates into CASSLKEGGPGETQYF. Variable domain in full (rest from reference TRBV7-8 and TRBJ2-5): GAGVSQSPRYKVAKRGQDVALRCDPISGHVSLFWYQQALGQGPEFLTYFQNEAQLDKSGLPSDRFFAERPEGSVSTLKIQRTQQEDSAVYLCASSLKEGGPGETQYFGPGTRLLVL.